These 22 T cell receptor beta chains share one sample of origin, sequenced in a study of PD-1 blockade in classical Hodgkin lymphoma. Each patient experienced a relapse that followed autologous stem cell transplantation, and brentuximab vedotin exposure varied. Here immunoSEQ multiplex PCR was the method, and the copy in TCRdb shows in-frame clones only, minus some. The sample records approximately 60,000 clones, about 87% being singletons. The specimen was peripheral blood mononuclear cells (PBMCs), collected at baseline. Source of these receptors: a human donor with classical Hodgkin lymphoma.

The V call is TRBV7-2, the J call TRBJ1-1; 8 nucleotides agree with TRBD1. This CDR3 has 15 amino acids. The trim removed 5 bases at V and 0 bases at J, leaving 5 bases unmatched. CDR1 is SGHTA and CDR2 is FQGNSA in the germline V gene. The CDR3 region is CASSPGQGMNTEAFF. The CDR3 bases are TGTGCCAGCAGCCCCGGACAGGGAATGAACACTGAAGCTTTCTTT.

This sequence joins TRBV7-9 and TRBJ2-2; unclear D gene. V shed 7 bases and J shed 3 bases, with 3 bases lying between them. This CDR3 comprises 11 residues. Germline V CDR1 and CDR2: SEHNR, FQNEAQ (reference sequence). CDR3 bases: TGTGCCAGCACCGACACCGGGGAGCTGTTTTTT. Encoded protein: CASTDTGELFF.

The rearrangement uses TRBV27 and TRBJ2-6; unclear D gene. The CDR3 loop spans 17 amino acids. CDR1 and CDR2 from the germline V gene are MNHEY and SMNVEV (reference sequence). V was shortened by 8 bases and J by 0 bases, with 17 bases between the two germline ends. The CDR3 DNA follows: TGTGCCAGCTTTATCCGGACCGCCTACTCTGGGGCCAACGTCCTGACTTTC. Its protein is CASFIRTAYSGANVLTF.

V and J are TRBV6-5 and TRBJ1-5; D may be TRBD1 (5 bases). Germline CDR1 MNHEY, CDR2 SVGAGI. CDR3 length equals 15 residues. V shed 6 bases and J shed 6 bases, with 18 bases lying between them. In DNA, the CDR3 is TGTGCCAGCAGGCCCTTCGGACAAGGAGGTCAGCCCCAGCATTTT. It specifies CASRPFGQGGQPQHF.

The chain has TRBV19 and TRBJ2-1; D uncertain. CDR3 length equals 15 residues. V lost 0 bases and J lost 7, with 13 bases in between. The germline V gene has CDR1 LNHDA and CDR2 SQIVND (reference sequence). The CDR3 region has the DNA TGTGCCAGTAGTATAGAGGGTTGGTACATGAATGAGCAGTTCTTC. Translating gives CASSIEGWYMNEQFF.

In nucleotides, the CDR3 is TGCGCCAGCAGCCAAACAGGGGTTAACACAGATACGCAGTATTTT. Its translation is CASSQTGVNTDTQYF. The V gene is TRBV4-1, the J gene TRBJ2-3, with 7 nucleotides matching TRBD1. Germline V gene lookup returns CDR1 MGHRA and CDR2 YSYEKL. The V and J ends lost 2 bases and 2 bases, in that order; junction bases with no gene match: 4. There are 15 residues in the CDR3.

V gene TRBV5-5 combines with J gene TRBJ1-2; D ambiguous. Germline V gives CDR1 SGHKS, CDR2 YYEKEE (reference sequence). CDR3 length: 13 amino acids. Trimming shortened V by 2 bases and J by 4 bases, and 9 bases separated the two germline ends. As DNA, the CDR3 is TGTGCCAGCAGCTTAAGGGAGAGCTATGGCTACACCTTC. Translating it yields CASSLRESYGYTF.

In regard to this clone: One end of the junction is discordant with germline, which a read error may explain. The gene calls are TRBV10-3 and TRBJ2-1; no definite D call. In germline, CDR1 is ENHRY, CDR2 SYGVKD. There are 13 residues in the CDR3. The CDR3 DNA reads TGTGCCATCAGTGATATTGCCCCGGACCCCGCACTCTTC. Residues: CAISDIAPDPALF.

The chain carries TRBV28 and TRBJ2-7; 8 bases line up with TRBD2. Trimming at V came to 7 bases and at J to 1 base, leaving 6 bases not matched to a gene. Germline V gene lookup returns CDR1 MDHEN and CDR2 SYDVKM. This CDR3 region has 14 residues. CDR3 sequence reads: CASMVAGPSYEQYF. The CDR3 nucleotides read TGTGCCAGCATGGTAGCGGGGCCGTCCTACGAGCAGTACTTC.

As for this clone: Distinct nucleotide sequences in the sample also encode this CDR3. The rearrangement joins TRBV6-5 to TRBJ2-3; possible D gene TRBD1, 5 bases. The length of the CDR3 is 15 residues. Germline V CDR1 and CDR2: MNHEY, SVGAGI. V gave up 0 bases and J gave up 0 bases, with 7 bases separating them. The CDR3 nucleotides read TGTGCCAGCAGTTACTCAGGGGTTAGCACAGATACGCAGTATTTT. As protein: CASSYSGVSTDTQYF.

This sequence joins TRBV7-3 and TRBJ1-1; 7 bases map to TRBD1. The CDR3 consists of 18 residues. V lost 0 bases to trimming and J lost 3 bases; unmatched junction nucleotides: 13. Germline CDR1 and CDR2: SGHTA and FQGTGA. This chain's CDR3 is CASSLTAVRGMLDTEAFF. CDR3 coding DNA: TGTGCCAGCAGCTTAACTGCGGTCAGGGGGATGCTGGACACTGAAGCTTTCTTT.

This clone was counted a few times. The J gene is TRBJ1-5, the V gene TRBV2, with a possible D match to TRBD1 (6 bases). Germline V gives CDR1 SNHLY, CDR2 FYNNEI. The V gene lost 2 bases and the J gene lost 4 bases, with 12 bases spanning the gap. The CDR3 length is 15 residues. The CDR3 spells CASSEWSGENQPQHF. The CDR3 DNA sequence: TGTGCCAGCAGTGAATGGTCAGGGGAAAATCAGCCCCAGCATTTT.

The genes are TRBV30 and TRBJ1-6, with TRBD1 matching over 9 bases. The germline gives CDR1 GTSNPN, CDR2 SVGIG (reference sequence). V trimming: 8 bases; J trimming: 7 bases; junction bases outside the gene matches: 15. CDR3 length: 16 residues. CDR3 sequence (DNA): TGTGCCAGCGTTCCCTCCCTGGGACAGGGAAATTCACCCCTCCACTTT. This codes for CASVPSLGQGNSPLHF.

The DNA for the CDR3 is TGTGCCTGGACTACGGGAGGGGGCGCCGGGAGCTCCTACGAGCAGTACTTC. Residues: CAWTTGGGAGSSYEQYF. The chain employs TRBV30 and TRBJ2-7; weak D call: TRBD2 (8 bases). Germline V gene data show CDR1 as GTSNPN and CDR2 as SVGIG (reference sequence). The CDR3 covers 17 residues. Trimming shortened V by 4 bases and J by 0 bases, and 22 bases separated the two germline ends.

The chain has TRBV27 and TRBJ2-4; D is perhaps TRBD2 (6 bases). Germline-derived CDR1 and CDR2 are MNHEY and SMNVEV (reference sequence). The CDR3 covers 13 residues. V was clipped by 8 bases and J by 3 bases, with 11 bases between them. The CDR3 DNA reads as TGTGCCAGCGGAGAGGAGGGCAAAAACATTCAGTACTTC. Translated, it gives CASGEEGKNIQYF.

This clone was counted once. This rearrangement joins TRBV5-5 to TRBJ1-3; D is possibly TRBD1 (5 bases). CDR1 is SGHKS and CDR2 is YYEKEE in the germline V gene (reference sequence). CDR3 length: 13 residues. Between the trimmed V and J ends, which lost 2 bases and 4 bases, there was a span of 7 bases. The CDR3 DNA follows: TGTGCCAGCAGCTTCCAGGGAGGAAACACCATATATTTT. Translating gives CASSFQGGNTIYF. Combining the CDR3 with reference TRBV5-5 and TRBJ1-3 gives the whole variable domain DAGVTQSPTHLIKTRGQQVTLRCSPISGHKSVSWYQQVLGQGPQFIFQYYEKEERGRGNFPDRFSARQFPNYSSELNVNALLLGDSALYLCASSFQGGNTIYFGEGSWLTVV.

The chain recombines TRBV27 with TRBJ2-1; 10 bases are shared with TRBD2. Germline lookup yields CDR1 MNHEY and CDR2 SMNVEV (reference sequence). V dropped 2 bases and J dropped 3; count of bases not matched to a gene: 4. This CDR3 contains 16 residues. DNA for the CDR3: TGTGCCAGCAGTTTAGGGTTAGCGGGGGGCTACAATGAGCAGTTCTTC. It codes for CASSLGLAGGYNEQFF.

V usage is TRBV2 and J usage is TRBJ1-5; possible D gene TRBD1, 5 bases. The ends were cut back, 2 bases at V and 6 bases at J, with 11 bases in the middle. This CDR3 comprises 14 residues. CDR1 and CDR2 from the germline V gene are SNHLY and FYNNEI. The CDR3 reads CASSESGEGQPQHF. CDR3 sequence (DNA): TGTGCCAGCAGTGAATCGGGGGAAGGTCAGCCCCAGCATTTT.

This clone has just one count. This chain joins TRBV10-3 and TRBJ2-2; no clear D. Germline V gives CDR1 ENHRY, CDR2 SYGVKD. This CDR3 is 12 amino acids long. Trimming left V 6 bases short and J 6 bases short, with 8 bases between. Written as DNA, the CDR3 is TGTGCCATCAGGGGCGCGGCCGGGGAGCTGTTTTTT. It is translated as CAIRGAAGELFF.

This chain uses TRBV5-8 with TRBJ2-3, with a weak D call TRBD2 (5 bases). Trimming left V 6 bases short and J 4 bases short, with 12 bases between. The CDR3 contains 13 residues. From germline, CDR1 is SGHTS and CDR2 YDEGEE. CDR3 loop: CASNLRGADTQYF. Written as DNA, the CDR3 is TGTGCCAGCAACCTTCGGGGTGCAGATACGCAGTATTTT.

CDR3 bases: TGTGCCAGCATCCCATCGAACAGGGATGCTGAGCAGTTCTTC. This codes for CASIPSNRDAEQFF. This chain links TRBV27 with TRBJ2-1, with a possible D match to TRBD1 (6 bases). Trimming removed 7 bases at V and 9 bases at J, with 19 bases between. This CDR3 spans 14 amino acids. Germline CDR1 MNHEY, CDR2 SMNVEV (reference sequence).

The V and J genes are TRBV5-6 and TRBJ2-7; D gene unclear. The CDR3 runs 13 residues. Germline CDR1 reads SGHDT; CDR2 reads YYEEEE. The ends were cut back, 2 bases at V and 2 bases at J, with 8 bases in the middle. The CDR3 reads CASSLETPYEQYF. The CDR3 DNA reads as TGTGCCAGCAGCTTAGAGACGCCCTACGAGCAGTACTTC.